Following are 4 T cell receptor beta chains from one sample sequenced in a study of T cells in Graves' hyperthyroidism and ophthalmopathy. Amplification of TCR beta CDR3 regions was performed using RNA transcripts as template. An initial round of RT-PCR targeting the TCR CDR3 relied on the HTBI primer set. TCRdb analysed the multiplex PCR reads with MiXCR anew, one entry per CDR3 protein. The sample consists of about 350,000 distinct CDR3 sequences, over 15% of them appearing once. The sample comprised blood. The source of these receptors is a woman aged 40 to 50 with Graves' ophthalmopathy.

This clonotype was detected a few times. One base away lies a much larger clone, so this may be a sequencing read error. The chain carries TRBV20-1 and TRBJ1-5; D perhaps matches TRBD1 (5 bases). V shed 4 bases and J shed 5 bases, with 6 bases lying between them. Germline CDR1 is DFQATT and CDR2 is SNEGSKA (reference sequence). The CDR3 runs to 11 residues. In DNA form, the CDR3 reads TGCAGTGCTATAGGGGATCAGCCCCAGCATTTT. Amino acids: CSAIGDQPQHF.

Ten or more counts support this clonotype. The chain recombines TRBV6-2 or TRBV6-3 with TRBJ2-2; 8 bases match TRBD2. The CDR3 is 14 residues long. The trim removed 2 bases at V and 4 bases at J, leaving 0 bases unmatched. The germline gives CDR1 MNHEY, CDR2 SVGEGT. In DNA form, the CDR3 reads TGTGCCAGCAGTTACGCGGGAGGCACCGGGGAGCTGTTTTTT. Encoded protein: CASSYAGGTGELFF.

The sample holds many counts of this clonotype. The rearrangement links TRBV6-1 to TRBJ2-7, with 10 bases aligning to TRBD2. V lost 6 bases to trimming and J lost 6 bases; unmatched junction nucleotides: 14. The V gene's germline CDR1 is MNHNS and CDR2 SASEGT. The CDR3 runs to 16 residues. The CDR3 loop reads CASSQYSRLAGAEQYF. CDR3 nucleotide sequence: TGTGCCAGCAGCCAATACTCTCGTCTAGCGGGAGCCGAGCAGTACTTC.

The sample holds many counts of this clonotype. The CDR3 region has the DNA TGTGCCTGGAGCCGGGGAGACCGCTACGAGCAGTACTTC. Its protein is CAWSRGDRYEQYF. V and J are TRBV30 and TRBJ2-7; D possibly corresponds to TRBD2 (5 bases). This CDR3 is built from 13 residues. V lost 3 bases, J lost 3 bases, and 12 bases lay in between. Germline lookup yields CDR1 GTSNPN and CDR2 SVGIG (reference sequence).